This is a list of T cell receptor beta chains from one sample in a study of T cells in Graves' hyperthyroidism and ophthalmopathy. TCRdb fed the multiplex PCR reads into MiXCR, producing one record per CDR3 protein. Altogether a few hundred thousand distinct CDR3 sequences are present, under 60% being singletons, with the ten largest covering around 20%. The sequenced material came from peripheral blood or thyroid tissue (not recorded which). The source of these receptors is an adult woman with Graves' disease, either hyperthyroidism or ophthalmopathy (not recorded which). The CDR3 runs from the conserved cysteine through the conserved F or W. A D gene is named only where the DNA matches it firmly. Some rows mark clone size as missing; the rest say once, few, many or name a class of expanded clone.

D | length | J | V | size | DNA | CDR3
TRBD2 | 15 | TRBJ2-5 | TRBV6-1 | many | TGTGCCAGCAGTCGAGCGGGATCCAACCAAGAGACCCAGTACTTC | CASSRAGSNQETQYF
. | 11 | TRBJ1-1 | TRBV29-1 | few | TGCAGCGTACACAGGAACACTGAAGCTTTCTTT | CSVHRNTEAFF
. | 15 | TRBJ1-5 | TRBV4-1 | . | TGCGCCAGCAGCCAAGAGTTCTCAGGGCAAGAGACCCAGCATTTT | CASSQEFSGQETQHF
. | 14 | TRBJ1-5 | TRBV6-1 | many | TGTGCCAGCAGTGAAGGGATGATTCGTCAGCCCCAGCATTTT | CASSEGMIRQPQHF
. | 15 | TRBJ1-6 | TRBV7-2 | few | TGTGCCAGCAGCCGCCAGACCGGGGCTAATTCACCCCTCCACTTT | CASSRQTGANSPLHF
. | 14 | TRBJ1-6 | TRBV7-3 | many | TGTGCCAGCAGCCAGTCGGGGACTAATTCACCCCTCCACTTT | CASSQSGTNSPLHF
. | 14 | TRBJ1-5 | TRBV20-1 | many | TGCAGTGCTAGAGCCGGGGGGATAAATCAGCCCCAGCATTTT | CSARAGGINQPQHF
. | 15 | TRBJ2-7 | TRBV15 | many | TGTGCCACCAGCAGAGGTCAGGACAACATCTACGAGCAGTACTTC | CATSRGQDNIYEQYF
. | 17 | TRBJ1-5 | TRBV7-3 | . | TGTGCCAGCAGCCCTCTGCGCGGGAGGGGGGGGCCTCAGCCCCAGCATTTT | CASSPLRGRGGPQPQHF
. | 18 | TRBJ2-2 | TRBV24-1 | . | TGTGCCACCAGTGATGCCGCCTCAGGGAACTCCGGCAGCGGGGAGCTGTTTTTT | CATSDAASGNSGSGELFF
. | 13 | TRBJ2-5 | TRBV10-2 | . | TGCGCCAGCAGTCAAGGGCACGGGGAGACCCAGTACTTC | CASSQGHGETQYF
. | 15 | TRBJ2-7 | TRBV7-9 | . | TGTGCCAGCAGTCCCACGGCCAGGAGCTCCTACGAGCAGTACTTC | CASSPTARSSYEQYF
TRBD1 | 16 | TRBJ1-5 | TRBV7-9 | . | TGTGCCAGCAGCCCTCCGGGGGAGGGGGCTGACCAGCCCCAGCATTTT | CASSPPGEGADQPQHF
TRBD1 | 16 | TRBJ1-1 | TRBV5-1 | many | TGCGCCAGCAGACCCGGGACAGGGAGTAATTACCCTGAAGCTTTCTTT | CASRPGTGSNYPEAFF
. | 15 | TRBJ2-5 | TRBV2 | many | TGTGCCAGCAGTGAATCGGGGGAGGTGGGAGAGACCCAGTACTTC | CASSESGEVGETQYF
TRBD2 | 18 | TRBJ2-7 | TRBV7-9 | many | TGTGCCAGCAGCTTCCCCCGGACTAGCGGGAGCCAACTCTACGAGCAGTACTTC | CASSFPRTSGSQLYEQYF
. | 13 | TRBJ1-1 | TRBV19 | . | TGTGCCAGTAGTATAGCGGGGGACACTGAAGCTTTCTTT | CASSIAGDTEAFF
TRBD1 | 15 | TRBJ2-7 | TRBV5-1 | many | TGCGCCAGCCGAACGACAGGGGGCCCCGGCTACGAGCAGTACTTC | CASRTTGGPGYEQYF
. | 16 | TRBJ2-1 | TRBV20-1 | . | TGCAGTGCTAGAGATGTTGCGCTGAGCTCCTACAATGAGCAGTTCTTC | CSARDVALSSYNEQFF
TRBD1 | 15 | TRBJ2-5 | TRBV11-2 | many | TGTGCCAGCAGCCGTGGACAGGGGAGGAGGGAGACCCAGTACTTC | CASSRGQGRRETQYF
. | 16 | TRBJ2-7 | TRBV4-1 | many | TGCGCCAGCAGCCCGAAGATTGGGGGCGCCGGGTACGAGCAGTACTTC | CASSPKIGGAGYEQYF